This T cell receptor beta chain was sequenced for a study of beta chain features in type 1 diabetes. Findings and caveats of the study: For Type 1 diabetes patients, all four CD4+ subsets carried TCRB CDR3s that were moderately but significantly shorter.

On this clone itself: No antigen is known for it.

TCRB transcripts that were expressed got sequenced, as all of the isolated RNA had been reverse transcribed. Method: immunoSEQ multiplex PCR; TCRdb's copy keeps in-frame clones and lacks some. The data show hundreds of thousands of clones, approximately 11% seen once. Looked up from germline, CDR1 is SQVTM and CDR2 is ANQGSEA. V was clipped by 7 bases and J by 0 bases, with 11 bases between them. The CDR3 spans 13 residues. The rearrangement joins TRBV29-1 to TRBJ2-3; D may be TRBD1 (6 bases). The specimen sequenced was naive CD4+ T cells from blood. This receptor was identified in a man aged 25-40 years with type 1 diabetes. CDR3 in DNA: TGCAGCGGACGCAGGGGTAGCACAGATACGCAGTATTTT. Amino acids: CSGRRGSTDTQYF.